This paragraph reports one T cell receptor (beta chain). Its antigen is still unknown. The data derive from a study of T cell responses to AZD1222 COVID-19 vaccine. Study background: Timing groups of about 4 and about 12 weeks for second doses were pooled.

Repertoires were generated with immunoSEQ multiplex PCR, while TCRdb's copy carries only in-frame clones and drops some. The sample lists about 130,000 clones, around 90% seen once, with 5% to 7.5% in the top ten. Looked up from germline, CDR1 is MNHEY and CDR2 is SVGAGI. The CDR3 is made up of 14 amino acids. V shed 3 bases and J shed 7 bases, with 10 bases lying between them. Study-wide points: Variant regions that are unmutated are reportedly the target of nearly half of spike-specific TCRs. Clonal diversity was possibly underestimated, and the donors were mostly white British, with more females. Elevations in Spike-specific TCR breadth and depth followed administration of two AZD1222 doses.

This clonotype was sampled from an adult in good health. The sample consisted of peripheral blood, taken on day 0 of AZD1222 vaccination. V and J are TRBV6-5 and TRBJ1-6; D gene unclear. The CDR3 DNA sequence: TGTGCCAGCAGTTATGCTCCCCCCAATTCACCCCTCCACTTT. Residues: CASSYAPPNSPLHF.